This T cell receptor beta chain was identified in a study of T cell responses to AZD1222 COVID-19 vaccine. This clone has just one count. The antigen remains undetermined. Germline CDR1 and CDR2: KGHSH and LQKENI. The CDR3 is made up of 12 amino acids. V was cut by 6 bases and J by 4 bases, with 9 bases left in between. The protocol was immunoSEQ multiplex PCR, while the TCRdb copy is restricted to in-frame clones and leaves out a portion. This sample has some 200,000 clones; 90% to 95% occur once, and the top ten carry about 3.9%. Broader study findings: White British people made up most donors, females outnumbered males, and clonal diversity was possibly underestimated.

This clonotype originated in an adult in good health. The chain employs TRBV18 and TRBJ1-1; no reliable D call. The sequences come from peripheral blood, collected on day 0 of AZD1222 vaccination. The CDR3 nucleotides are TGTGCCAGCTCTCTCGACCGCACTGAAGCTTTCTTT. Its translation: CASSLDRTEAFF.